This is a list of T cell receptor beta chains from one sample in a study of blood T cell repertoires in COVID-19. Repertoires were generated with immunoSEQ multiplex PCR, while TCRdb's copy carries only in-frame clones and drops some. Of over 60,000 clones in the sample, 65% to 90% were seen once. The sequenced sample consisted of peripheral blood. The source is a man aged 35 to 55 with acute or convalescent COVID-19. The CDR3 runs from the conserved cysteine through the conserved F or W. A D gene is named only where the DNA matches it firmly. Clone size is given for some rows only: seen once, a few or many times, or a class if the clone is expanded.

d_call	clone_size	v_call	j_call	cdr3_aa	cdr3_nt
TRBD2	-	TRBV3-1/TRBV3-2	TRBJ2-7	CASSQVPLAGSSYEQYF	TGTGCCAGCAGCCAAGTCCCACTAGCGGGGAGCTCCTACGAGCAGTACTTC
-	few	TRBV11-3	TRBJ1-1	CASSILGGNTEAFF	TGTGCCAGCAGCATTTTAGGGGGGAACACTGAAGCTTTCTTT
-	-	TRBV12-3/TRBV12-4	TRBJ1-2	CASSSQFYGYTF	TGTGCCAGCAGTTCTCAGTTCTATGGCTACACCTTC
-	-	TRBV12-3/TRBV12-4	TRBJ1-2	CASLATGIRGYTF	TGTGCCAGCCTCGCCACAGGAATCCGGGGCTACACCTTC
-	-	TRBV5-4	TRBJ2-5	CASSLGKVRVSQETQYF	TGTGCCAGCAGCTTGGGAAAGGTGCGGGTTTCGCAAGAGACCCAGTACTTC
-	-	TRBV7-2	TRBJ1-2	CASSPDKNYGYTF	TGTGCCAGCAGCCCAGATAAAAACTATGGCTACACCTTC
TRBD2	-	TRBV28	TRBJ2-3	CASSTSGGSTDTQYF	TGTGCCAGCAGCACTAGCGGGGGCAGCACAGATACGCAGTATTTT
-	-	TRBV5-1	TRBJ1-2	CASSLADKGYTF	TGCGCCAGCAGCTTGGCGGACAAGGGCTACACCTTC
TRBD1	-	TRBV7-2	TRBJ2-5	CASSWGDRVRRTQYF	TGTGCCAGCAGCTGGGGGGACAGGGTTAGGCGGACCCAGTACTTC
TRBD1	few	TRBV28	TRBJ1-1	CASSPGTGKTEAFF	TGTGCCAGCAGCCCTGGGACAGGGAAGACTGAAGCTTTCTTT
-	-	TRBV7-8	TRBJ1-3	CASSSTTGTLGGNTIYF	TGTGCCAGCAGCTCAACTACAGGGACCTTAGGTGGAAACACCATATATTTT
-	once	TRBV5-5	TRBJ1-6	CASSYGAGVNNSPLHF	TGTGCCAGCAGCTACGGAGCCGGGGTCAATAATTCACCCCTCCACTTT
TRBD1	few	TRBV30	TRBJ1-2	CAWSGGTDFFYGYTF	TGTGCCTGGAGTGGGGGGACAGATTTCTTCTATGGCTACACCTTC